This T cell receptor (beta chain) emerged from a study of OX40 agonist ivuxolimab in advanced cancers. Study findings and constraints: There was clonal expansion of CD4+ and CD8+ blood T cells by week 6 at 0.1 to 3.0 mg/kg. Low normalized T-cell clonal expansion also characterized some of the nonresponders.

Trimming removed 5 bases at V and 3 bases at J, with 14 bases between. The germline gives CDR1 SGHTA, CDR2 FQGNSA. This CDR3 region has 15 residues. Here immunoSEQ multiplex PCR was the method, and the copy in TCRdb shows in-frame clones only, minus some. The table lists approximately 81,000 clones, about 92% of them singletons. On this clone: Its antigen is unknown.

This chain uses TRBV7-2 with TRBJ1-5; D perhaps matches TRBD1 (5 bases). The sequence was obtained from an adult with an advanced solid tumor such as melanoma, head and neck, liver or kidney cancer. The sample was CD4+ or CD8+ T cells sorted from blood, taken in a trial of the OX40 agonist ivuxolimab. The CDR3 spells CASSPSGSSNQPQHF. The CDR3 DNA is TGTGCCAGCAGCCCCTCAGGGTCCTCCAATCAGCCCCAGCATTTT.